This T cell receptor (beta chain) was identified in a study of radiation and T cells in renal cell carcinoma. Study context: Nephrectomy followed 15 Gy stereotactic body radiation by 4 weeks. Whole-study results and caveats: Without pretreatment biopsies, baseline tumor clonotype presence was undetermined.

Germline CDR1 is SEHNR and CDR2 is FQNEAQ (reference sequence). V was trimmed by 6 bases and J by 2 bases, leaving 22 bases between them. The CDR3 covers 17 residues. On this clone itself: Antigen specificity is unknown.

Noted time point: blood 2 weeks post-SBRT. The treatment was: 15 Gy SBRT to primary tumor, nephrectomy 4 weeks later. Serial blood draws occurred at baseline and 2 and 4 weeks post-SBRT. Clear cell pathology was present in this patient's renal cell carcinoma. Method: immunoSEQ multiplex PCR; TCRdb's copy keeps in-frame clones and lacks some. The sample holds roughly 150,000 clones, around 90% seen once. This sequence originates from a woman in her forties or fifties with renal cell carcinoma. The chain joins TRBV7-9 to TRBJ1-2; possibly TRBD1 for D (5 bases). Sequenced material: blood, taken from a patient whose treatment included radiotherapy and nephrectomy. CDR3 sequence reads: CASRITSGASGNYGYTF. The CDR3 bases are TGTGCCAGCAGGATCACTTCCGGGGCGAGCGGGAACTATGGCTACACCTTC.